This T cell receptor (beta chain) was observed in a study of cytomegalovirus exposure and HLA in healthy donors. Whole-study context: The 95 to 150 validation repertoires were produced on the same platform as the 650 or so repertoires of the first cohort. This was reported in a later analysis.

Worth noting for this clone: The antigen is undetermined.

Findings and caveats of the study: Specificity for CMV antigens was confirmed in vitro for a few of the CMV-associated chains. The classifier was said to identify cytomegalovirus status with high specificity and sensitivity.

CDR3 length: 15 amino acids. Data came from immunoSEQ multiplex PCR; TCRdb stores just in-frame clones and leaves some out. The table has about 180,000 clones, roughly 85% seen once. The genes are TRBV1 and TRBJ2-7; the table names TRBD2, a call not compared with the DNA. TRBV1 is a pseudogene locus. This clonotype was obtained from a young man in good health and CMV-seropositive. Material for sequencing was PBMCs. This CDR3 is CTSSQPLAGVLEQYF. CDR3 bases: TGCACCAGCAGCCAACCTCTAGCGGGAGTCCTCGAGCAGTACTTC.